Listed below are T cell receptor beta chains from one sample, sequenced in a study of tumor-infiltrating lymphocytes in localized non-small cell lung cancer. Here immunoSEQ multiplex PCR was the method, and the copy in TCRdb shows in-frame clones only, minus some. The sample includes around 9,500 clones, more than 75% seen only once; the top ten take approximately 9%. Input material: lung tumor tissue. The receptors stem from a human donor with non-small cell lung cancer. Both conserved end residues are part of each CDR3. D genes are given only for firm matches. The size entry is marked missing in some rows and otherwise reads once, few, many or a size class.

v_gene	d_gene	abundance	j_gene	CDR3aa	CDR3nt
TRBV30	TRBD1	-	TRBJ1-2	CAWSRQGGYGYTF	TGTGCCTGGAGTCGACAGGGAGGCTATGGCTACACCTTC
TRBV15	TRBD2	-	TRBJ2-5	CATSRTSGGAETQYF	TGTGCCACCAGCAGGACTAGCGGGGGGGCAGAGACCCAGTACTTC
TRBV9	-	-	TRBJ2-2	CASSPATGTGELFF	TGTGCCAGCAGCCCTGCGACAGGCACCGGGGAGCTGTTTTTT
TRBV5-1	TRBD1	-	TRBJ1-4	CASSSTDRINEKLFF	TGCGCCAGCAGTAGTACGGACAGGATTAATGAAAAACTGTTTTTT
TRBV30	-	-	TRBJ1-5	CAWSRNQHDQPQHF	TGTGCCTGGAGTCGAAACCAGCATGATCAGCCCCAGCATTTT
TRBV5-1	TRBD2	-	TRBJ2-3	CASSQTSGTDTQYF	TGCGCCAGCAGCCAGACTAGCGGCACAGATACGCAGTATTTT
TRBV5-1	-	-	TRBJ1-3	CASSFLGQTGNTIYF	TGCGCCAGCAGCTTCCTTGGACAAACTGGAAACACCATATATTTT
TRBV7-9	-	-	TRBJ2-2	CASSFFGALNTGELFF	TGTGCCAGCAGCTTTTTCGGGGCACTAAACACCGGGGAGCTGTTTTTT
TRBV27	TRBD1	-	TRBJ1-2	CASSSGDSFNYGYTF	TGTGCCAGCAGTAGCGGGGACAGCTTTAACTATGGCTACACCTTC
TRBV6-1	-	once	TRBJ2-3	CASSLNTDTQYF	TGTGCCAGCAGTCTGAATACAGATACGCAGTATTTT
TRBV5-4	-	-	TRBJ1-1	CASSWSRAAEAFF	TGTGCCAGCAGCTGGTCCCGGGCCGCGGAAGCTTTCTTT
TRBV30	-	-	TRBJ1-6	CAWSLRSYNSPLHF	TGTGCCTGGAGTTTGAGATCCTATAATTCACCCCTCCACTTT
TRBV5-1	TRBD2	-	TRBJ2-1	CASGSGRGTYNEQFF	TGCGCCAGCGGGTCCGGGCGGGGGACCTACAATGAGCAGTTCTTC
TRBV28	-	-	TRBJ1-2	CASIGNNYGYTF	TGTGCCAGCATCGGGAATAACTATGGCTACACCTTC
TRBV5-1	TRBD1	-	TRBJ2-7	CASSFTGGTYEQYF	TGCGCCAGCAGCTTTACAGGGGGCACCTACGAGCAGTACTTC
TRBV15	-	-	TRBJ1-3	CATSRDPVTGNTIYF	TGTGCCACCAGCAGAGATCCCGTGACTGGAAACACCATATATTTT
TRBV29-1	-	-	TRBJ2-1	CSVARGGPISYNEQFF	TGCAGCGTCGCACGCGGGGGCCCAATCTCCTACAATGAGCAGTTCTTC
TRBV30	-	-	TRBJ1-2	CAWMVASGHGYTF	TGTGCCTGGATGGTGGCATCAGGGCATGGCTACACCTTC
TRBV5-4	TRBD2	-	TRBJ2-3	CAILHSSGGAADTQYF	TGTGCCATCCTTCACTCTAGCGGGGGGGCGGCGGATACGCAGTATTTT
TRBV19	-	-	TRBJ1-4	CASRMRGGRGEKLFF	TGTGCCAGTAGGATGCGGGGAGGTCGTGGTGAAAAACTGTTTTTT
TRBV14	-	-	TRBJ2-5	CASSWRPGTEETQYF	TGTGCCAGCAGCTGGCGACCCGGGACGGAAGAGACCCAGTACTTC
TRBV5-4	TRBD2	once	TRBJ2-4	CASSLGGGAKNIQYF	TGTGCCAGCAGCTTGGGGGGGGGAGCCAAAAACATTCAGTACTTC
TRBV14	-	-	TRBJ2-1	CASSQTGQPYNEQFF	TGTGCCAGCAGCCAAACTGGACAGCCTTACAATGAGCAGTTCTTC
TRBV7-9	TRBD1	medium-sized	TRBJ1-2	CASSQGQGGGYTF	TGTGCCAGCAGCCAGGGACAGGGTGGTGGCTACACCTTC
TRBV15	-	-	TRBJ1-5	CATSRGDLNQPQHF	TGTGCCACCAGCAGGGGGGATCTCAATCAGCCCCAGCATTTT
TRBV13	TRBD2	-	TRBJ2-7	CASSLTSGGLTAEQYF	TGTGCCAGCAGCTTGACTAGCGGGGGCCTCACCGCCGAGCAGTACTTC
TRBV18	-	-	TRBJ1-1	CASSYGGTEAFF	TGTGCCAGCTCGTATGGAGGAACTGAAGCTTTCTTT
TRBV5-1	TRBD2	-	TRBJ2-1	CASSLTSGGSYNEQFF	TGCGCCAGCAGCTTGACTAGCGGGGGCTCCTACAATGAGCAGTTCTTC
TRBV29-1	-	once	TRBJ1-1	CSVSKDTSKTEAFF	TGCAGCGTATCTAAGGACACCTCCAAAACTGAAGCTTTCTTT
TRBV6-5	-	-	TRBJ1-5	CASSYERGLEPQHF	TGTGCCAGCAGTTATGAGAGGGGCTTAGAGCCCCAGCATTTT
TRBV11-3	-	-	TRBJ1-5	CASSPDSILYSNQPQHF	TGTGCCAGCAGCCCCGACAGTATCCTATATAGCAATCAGCCCCAGCATTTT
TRBV2	TRBD2	once	TRBJ2-3	CASRESSGGPFTDTQYF	TGTGCCAGCAGGGAATCTAGCGGGGGGCCCTTCACAGATACGCAGTATTTT
TRBV9	-	once	TRBJ2-3	CASSSGGGLFTDTQYF	TGTGCCAGCAGCTCAGGAGGGGGCTTATTCACAGATACGCAGTATTTT
TRBV11-1	-	-	TRBJ2-7	CASSFFRGLEQYF	TGTGCCAGCAGCTTTTTTCGTGGGCTCGAGCAGTACTTC
TRBV4-3	-	-	TRBJ2-7	CASSQDFGQPMQREQYF	TGCGCCAGCAGCCAAGATTTCGGACAGCCTATGCAGCGCGAGCAGTACTTC
TRBV2	-	-	TRBJ1-1	CASTPSRKAEAFF	TGTGCCAGCACGCCCTCCAGGAAGGCTGAAGCTTTCTTT
TRBV5-1	-	-	TRBJ2-7	CASSLGIGSYEQYF	TGCGCCAGCAGCTTGGGCATCGGCTCCTACGAGCAGTACTTC
TRBV6-1	-	-	TRBJ1-5	CASSDPGNQPQHF	TGTGCCAGCAGTGATCCCGGCAATCAGCCCCAGCATTTT
TRBV19	-	-	TRBJ2-5	CASSADRWETQYF	TGTGCCAGTAGTGCTGACAGGTGGGAGACCCAGTACTTC
TRBV2	-	-	TRBJ2-7	CASTLKPGYEQYF	TGTGCCAGCACCCTAAAGCCGGGATACGAGCAGTACTTC
TRBV13	-	once	TRBJ2-7	CASSLRVGGTYEQYF	TGTGCCAGCAGCTTACGGGTCGGGGGAACCTACGAGCAGTACTTC
TRBV6-1	-	-	TRBJ2-1	CASSELRVYARKNNEQFF	TGTGCCAGCAGTGAACTTAGGGTATACGCTCGGAAAAACAATGAGCAGTTCTTC
TRBV30	TRBD1	-	TRBJ2-1	CAWSTRDRAWGEQFF	TGTGCCTGGAGTACCCGGGACAGGGCATGGGGTGAGCAGTTCTTC
TRBV9	TRBD2	-	TRBJ2-7	CARGLADEQYF	TGTGCCAGGGGACTAGCGGACGAGCAGTACTTC
TRBV18	-	-	TRBJ2-5	CASSPGGTGETQYF	TGTGCCAGCTCCCCGGGGGGGACAGGAGAGACCCAGTACTTC
TRBV7-2	-	-	TRBJ2-6	CASSSPGAGANVLTF	TGTGCCAGCAGCTCCCCAGGGGCTGGGGCCAACGTCCTGACTTTC
TRBV19	-	once	TRBJ2-7	CASSMGKGWTYEQYF	TGTGCCAGTAGTATGGGTAAGGGCTGGACCTACGAGCAGTACTTC
TRBV6-1	TRBD2	-	TRBJ2-7	CASSVAGGPSEQYF	TGTGCCAGCAGTGTGGCGGGAGGGCCGTCCGAGCAGTACTTC
TRBV10-3	TRBD1	few	TRBJ2-5	CAISPGTEETQYF	TGTGCCATCAGTCCCGGGACAGAAGAGACCCAGTACTTC
TRBV6-1	TRBD2	few	TRBJ2-7	CATSPPAGGDYEQYF	TGTGCCACATCACCACCAGCGGGGGGGGACTACGAGCAGTACTTC
TRBV19	-	-	TRBJ2-2	CASSIALEDPGRILNTGELFF	TGTGCCAGTAGTATAGCCCTAGAAGATCCGGGACGGATTTTGAACACCGGGGAGCTGTTTTTT
TRBV2	-	hyperexpanded	TRBJ1-4	CASSEGQNNEKLFF	TGTGCCAGCAGTGAAGGACAGAATAATGAAAAACTGTTTTTT